This TCR beta chain was identified during a study of T cell changes during pregnancy in multiple sclerosis. TCRdb's table, derived via immunoSEQ multiplex PCR, lists solely in-frame clones and lacks some. In the table there are some 80,000 clones, around 90% of which are singletons. Sample: peripheral blood, taken in the first trimester of pregnancy. This TCR came from a female donor in good health, enrolled as a control in a pregnancy study.

This CDR3 reads CASSRTGTSGWNEQFF. The CDR3 DNA follows: TGTGCCAGCAGCCGCACCGGGACTAGCGGTTGGAATGAGCAGTTCTTC. The V call is TRBV5-4, the J call TRBJ2-1, with TRBD2 matching 11 bases. V dropped 4 bases and J dropped 7; count of bases not matched to a gene: 10. Germline assignment: CDR1 SGHNT and CDR2 YYREEE (reference sequence). This CDR3 has 16 amino acids.